The sequence of this TCR beta chain was determined in a study of Graves' ophthalmopathy and Graves' hyperthyroidism. Reliance was placed on clinical symptoms, serum thyroxine, TRAb, thyroid ultrasound and orbital computed tomography for diagnosis. Study-wide points: Blood samples also showed most expanded thyroid clonotypes exceeding 0.001 frequency. For separating ophthalmopathy from stable hyperthyroidism, a 13-signature model gave 87.88% sensitivity and 81.08% specificity.

In this sample, this clonotype turned up many times. Antigen: not known. V lost 3 bases, J lost 7 bases, and 12 bases lay in between. The CDR3 totals 13 residues. CDR3 regions of TCR beta were amplified from RNA transcripts. HTBI primers were used in a first-round RT-PCR, which preceded a second-round multiplex PCR. Each CDR3 protein is one row after TCRdb ran MiXCR on the multiplex PCR reads. The sample includes about 740,000 distinct CDR3 sequences, 40% of them seen just once. The sequence derives from an adult man with Graves' ophthalmopathy. Sequencing was done on a sample of peripheral blood. J is TRBJ1-2 and V is TRBV12-3 or TRBV12-4; D is unclear. CDR3 region: CASSFRRVGGYTF. CDR3 DNA: TGTGCCAGCAGTTTCCGAAGGGTCGGTGGCTACACCTTC.